This is a list of T cell receptor beta chains from one sample in a study of beta chain features in type 1 diabetes. This table comes from immunoSEQ multiplex PCR, and its TCRdb copy is limited to in-frame clones, with some not included. This sample has more than 250,000 clones, with approximately 20% found just once. Specimen: naive CD4+ T cells from blood. Receptor source: a woman in her 40s with type 1 diabetes. Each CDR3 is given with its conserved first and last residue. Each record gives: V gene, J gene, clone size, D gene, CDR3 protein, CDR3 DNA. The D gene is left open where the match is weak. Only part of the rows carry a size: once, few, many, or a class if the clone is expanded.

TRBV27	TRBJ2-3	few	-	CASSPLGDTQYF	TGTGCCAGCAGTCCCCTCGGGGATACGCAGTATTTT
TRBV30	TRBJ1-1	-	TRBD1	CAWSAPGQGNSAEAFF	TGTGCCTGGAGTGCCCCGGGACAGGGTAACTCCGCTGAAGCTTTCTTT
TRBV5-1	TRBJ1-4	few	TRBD1	CASSLRDREKLFF	TGCGCCAGCAGCTTGAGGGACAGGGAAAAACTGTTTTTT
TRBV6-5	TRBJ1-5	-	-	CASSPVPSRQPQHF	TGTGCCAGCAGCCCCGTCCCGTCGAGACAGCCCCAGCATTTT
TRBV7-2	TRBJ1-2	few	TRBD1	CASSPGQTNYGYTF	TGTGCCAGCAGCCCGGGACAGACTAACTATGGCTACACCTTC
TRBV28	TRBJ2-5	few	TRBD1	CASSTGAEETQYF	TGTGCCAGCAGTACAGGGGCTGAAGAGACCCAGTACTTC
TRBV9	TRBJ2-4	-	TRBD1	CASSAGQGEAYIQYF	TGTGCCAGCAGCGCAGGACAGGGAGAAGCATACATTCAGTACTTC
TRBV7-2	TRBJ2-5	few	-	CASSWRRDTPSEYF	TGTGCCAGCAGCTGGCGACGGGACACACCGTCGGAGTACTTC
TRBV13	TRBJ1-1	-	-	CASSPRRALNTEAFF	TGTGCCAGCAGCCCGAGGAGGGCTTTGAACACTGAAGCTTTCTTT
TRBV5-1	TRBJ1-2	few	TRBD1	CASSLGGTEGYTF	TGCGCCAGCAGCTTGGGTGGGACAGAAGGCTACACCTTC
TRBV27	TRBJ2-2	few	-	CASSLQTGELFF	TGTGCCAGCAGTTTACAGACCGGGGAGCTGTTTTTT
TRBV28	TRBJ2-3	-	TRBD2	CAIGTSGGRDTQYF	TGTGCCATCGGGACTAGCGGCGGCCGGGATACGCAGTATTTT
TRBV7-9	TRBJ2-5	-	-	CASSLTSLETQYF	TGTGCCAGCAGCCTCACTAGCTTGGAGACCCAGTACTTC
TRBV23-1	TRBJ1-3	few	-	CASRPKGQSLSGNTIYF	TGCGCCAGCAGACCTAAAGGACAGAGCCTCTCTGGAAACACCATATATTTT
TRBV19	TRBJ2-7	-	-	CASSIGQETYEQYF	TGTGCCAGTAGTATAGGACAGGAAACCTACGAGCAGTACTTC
TRBV7-2	TRBJ2-7	-	-	CASSKWTGSYEQYF	TGTGCCAGCAGCAAATGGACTGGGTCCTACGAGCAGTACTTC
TRBV7-2	TRBJ2-3	few	TRBD2	CASSLGLAADTQYF	TGTGCCAGCAGCTTAGGGCTAGCGGCAGATACGCAGTATTTT
TRBV5-6	TRBJ1-5	-	-	CASRLGPSDSNQPQHF	TGTGCCAGCAGGTTGGGGCCCTCCGATAGCAATCAGCCCCAGCATTTT
TRBV28	TRBJ2-3	few	-	CASNNRGTDTQYF	TGTGCCAGCAACAACAGGGGCACAGATACGCAGTATTTT
TRBV7-9	TRBJ2-3	-	TRBD2	CASSFFGTSETQYF	TGTGCCAGCAGCTTCTTCGGGACTAGCGAGACGCAGTATTTT
TRBV9	TRBJ2-4	few	TRBD1	CASSARPTQGARNIQYF	TGTGCCAGCAGCGCCCGTCCTACCCAGGGGGCTCGGAACATTCAGTACTTC
TRBV27	TRBJ1-1	few	-	CASKVPGLNTEAFF	TGTGCCAGCAAGGTTCCAGGCTTGAACACTGAAGCTTTCTTT
TRBV7-9	TRBJ2-7	-	-	CASSILTGTYEQYF	TGTGCCAGCAGCATCCTTACAGGGACCTACGAGCAGTACTTC
TRBV30	TRBJ2-6	-	-	CAWSRRGAVSGANVLTF	TGTGCCTGGAGTCGTCGCGGGGCGGTCTCTGGGGCCAACGTCCTGACTTTC
TRBV27	TRBJ2-5	few	-	CASSFLGRETQYF	TGTGCCAGCAGTTTCCTGGGGCGGGAGACCCAGTACTTC
TRBV21-1	TRBJ2-1	-	-	CASRISGSFSWEQFF	TGTGCCAGCAGGATCAGCGGGAGTTTCAGCTGGGAGCAGTTCTTC
TRBV2	TRBJ2-7	-	-	CASSAPTAYEQYF	TGTGCCAGCAGTGCACCTACAGCCTACGAGCAGTACTTC
TRBV29-1	TRBJ2-7	-	-	CSVSEGANEQYF	TGCAGCGTTTCGGAGGGGGCCAACGAGCAGTACTTC
TRBV9	TRBJ1-1	-	-	CASSVDPVNTEAFF	TGTGCCAGCAGCGTAGACCCGGTGAACACTGAAGCTTTCTTT
TRBV30	TRBJ1-2	-	-	CAWSGTFRNYGYTF	TGTGCCTGGAGTGGCACTTTCCGTAACTATGGCTACACCTTC
TRBV30	TRBJ1-5	few	-	CAWSTNSNQPQHF	TGTGCCTGGAGCACTAATAGCAATCAGCCCCAGCATTTT
TRBV4-1	TRBJ1-5	few	-	CASSPGQRIQPQHF	TGCGCCAGCAGCCCTGGACAGAGGATACAGCCCCAGCATTTT
TRBV30	TRBJ2-3	-	TRBD2	CAWSVDSGRGDTQYF	TGTGCCTGGAGTGTGGATAGCGGGAGAGGGGATACGCAGTATTTT
TRBV9	TRBJ2-3	few	-	CASSVDQRSTDTQYF	TGTGCCAGCAGCGTAGATCAGCGTAGCACAGATACGCAGTATTTT
TRBV4-2	TRBJ1-1	-	TRBD1	CASSQEGTGGNTEAFF	TGTGCCAGCAGCCAAGAAGGGACAGGGGGGAACACTGAAGCTTTCTTT
TRBV5-1	TRBJ2-2	few	TRBD1	CASSSDRDVAGELFF	TGCGCCAGCAGCTCCGACAGGGACGTCGCCGGGGAGCTGTTTTTT
TRBV28	TRBJ2-3	-	-	CASSEPRGPTDTQYF	TGTGCCAGCAGTGAACCAAGGGGCCCTACAGATACGCAGTATTTT
TRBV29-1	TRBJ2-5	-	TRBD1	CSVVDRGPETQYF	TGCAGCGTTGTGGACAGGGGGCCTGAGACCCAGTACTTC
TRBV29-1	TRBJ1-2	few	TRBD1	CSVAQGLDYGYTF	TGCAGCGTTGCACAGGGGTTGGACTATGGCTACACCTTC
TRBV18	TRBJ2-1	-	TRBD1	CASSPRTGEYNEQFF	TGTGCCAGCTCGCCCAGGACAGGAGAATACAATGAGCAGTTCTTC
TRBV5-4	TRBJ2-5	-	TRBD2	CASSFSGSQETQYF	TGTGCCAGCAGTTTTAGCGGGAGTCAAGAGACCCAGTACTTC
TRBV29-1	TRBJ2-5	-	TRBD1	CSAGQGAGETQYF	TGCAGCGCTGGGCAGGGGGCAGGGGAGACCCAGTACTTC
TRBV11-3	TRBJ2-7	-	TRBD1	CASSLGTGAYEQYF	TGTGCCAGCAGCTTAGGGACAGGCGCCTACGAGCAGTACTTC
TRBV9	TRBJ2-3	few	TRBD2	CASSVVSGITDTQYF	TGTGCCAGCAGCGTAGTTAGCGGGATCACAGATACGCAGTATTTT
TRBV7-3	TRBJ2-7	-	-	CASSLTSTSYEQYF	TGTGCCAGCAGCTTAACGTCCACTTCCTACGAGCAGTACTTC
TRBV6-5	TRBJ2-2	-	-	CACGAGRVNTGELFF	TGTGCCTGCGGGGCGGGCAGGGTGAACACCGGGGAGCTGTTTTTT
TRBV29-1	TRBJ2-1	few	-	CSVRWNSGNEQFF	TGCAGCGTTAGATGGAATTCAGGTAATGAGCAGTTCTTC
TRBV19	TRBJ2-1	few	TRBD1	CASSPGQGLTNEQFF	TGTGCCAGTAGTCCGGGACAGGGGCTTACGAATGAGCAGTTCTTC
TRBV7-8	TRBJ1-2	-	-	CASSLEYRAEGYTF	TGTGCCAGCAGCTTAGAATACAGGGCGGAGGGCTACACCTTC